This T cell receptor beta chain was recovered during a study of blood T cell repertoires in COVID-19. The V and J ends lost 2 bases and 7 bases, in that order; junction bases with no gene match: 8. The CDR3 totals 15 residues. Germline assignment: CDR1 SGHTA and CDR2 FQGTGA. Repertoires were generated with immunoSEQ multiplex PCR, while TCRdb's copy carries only in-frame clones and drops some. The sample consists of some 45,000 clones, about 90% of them appearing once. The specimen was peripheral blood. This clonotype was sampled from a man aged 45-65 years with active COVID-19. The rearrangement links TRBV7-3 to TRBJ2-1; 7 bases are a match to TRBD2. CDR3 DNA: TGTGCCAGCAGCTTAGGGGAGGGCCTGTCGAATGAGCAGTTCTTC. Translating gives CASSLGEGLSNEQFF.